The rows below give T cell receptor beta chains drawn from one sample of a study of T-cell memory formation after mild COVID-19. TCRdb reprocessed the 5' RACE reads via MiXCR and lists one record per CDR3 protein. The sample lists about 200,000 distinct CDR3 sequences, over 7.5% occurring once. Sequencing input: PBMCs or a T cell subset sorted from them (not recorded which). The receptors originated from a man in his late teens or twenties who had mild COVID-19 (a few samples of this study predate the infection). Cell type and time point are not known. Both conserved end residues are part of each CDR3. A D gene is named only where the DNA matches it firmly. Part of the rows lack a size; the others show once, few, many or a class for expanded clones.

j_call d_call clone_size v_call cdr3_nt cdr3_aa
TRBJ1-1 - few TRBV4-3 TGCGCCAGCAGCCAAGGAGGTCGGAACACTGAAGCTTTCTTT CASSQGGRNTEAFF
TRBJ1-1 TRBD1 few TRBV24-1 TGTGCCACCAGTGATCCACAGGGGGAACAGGGCTGCGGCACTGAAGCTTTCTTT CATSDPQGEQGCGTEAFF
TRBJ2-5 - - TRBV5-6 TGTGCCAGCAGCGATCCGGGAGAGACCCAGTACTTC CASSDPGETQYF
TRBJ1-5 - many TRBV4-1 TGCGCCAGCAGCCAGGTCGGGGCAGGGCGTGTGCATTTT CASSQVGAGRVHF
TRBJ1-2 - many TRBV4-1 TGCGCCAGCAGCCTCCCCTCGGCAGGGGCGCCCGGCTACACCTTC CASSLPSAGAPGYTF
TRBJ2-1 TRBD1 - TRBV12-3/TRBV12-4 TGTGCCAGCAGAAACACGGGACAGGGGGTTGAGCAGTTCTTC CASRNTGQGVEQFF
TRBJ1-4 - few TRBV20-1 TGCAGTGCTAGAGATCCGGGGGAAAAACTGTTTTTT CSARDPGEKLFF
TRBJ2-2 - few TRBV7-2 TGTGCCAGCAGCTTACACGGCGGGGTGAACACCGGGGAGCTGTTTTTT CASSLHGGVNTGELFF
TRBJ2-6 TRBD2 - TRBV12-3/TRBV12-4 TGTGCCAGCAGTTTGGGACTAGCGGTTTCAACTGGGGCCAACGTCCTGACTTTC CASSLGLAVSTGANVLTF
TRBJ1-6 - - TRBV6-6 TGTGCCAGCAGTTATAATGTCGGCAGGGTGAATTCACCCCTCCACTTT CASSYNVGRVNSPLHF
TRBJ2-2 - many TRBV11-2 TGTGCCAGCAGCGCCGCCCGGTACACCGGGGAGCTGTTTTTT CASSAARYTGELFF
TRBJ2-7 - many TRBV5-1 TGCGCCAGCAGCTTGGGCGGGGGCAACGAGCAGTACTTC CASSLGGGNEQYF
TRBJ2-3 TRBD2 - TRBV5-1 TGCGCCAGCAGCTTGGCCCCCCTAGCGGGGGTCACAGATACGCAGTATTTT CASSLAPLAGVTDTQYF
TRBJ2-2 TRBD2 - TRBV28 TGTGCCAGCAGGCGGGGAGGCGGGGGTACCGGGGAGCTGTTTTTT CASRRGGGGTGELFF
TRBJ2-4 - few TRBV7-2 TGTGCCAGCAGCTTACCGGGGGGCCACATTCAGTACTTC CASSLPGGHIQYF
TRBJ2-2 - - TRBV7-3 TGTGCCAGCAGCCGCCTCATGAACACCGGGGAGCTGTTTTTT CASSRLMNTGELFF
TRBJ1-5 - - TRBV4-1 TGCGCCAGCAGCCAAGAAGGGAAGGGGTATCAGCCCCAGCATTTT CASSQEGKGYQPQHF
TRBJ2-5 TRBD1 many TRBV10-3 TGTGCCATCAGTGAAACAGGGGCAGAGACCCAGTACTTC CAISETGAETQYF
TRBJ2-1 TRBD2 few TRBV4-2 TGTGCCAGCAGCCAAGGGCCCGAAGCGGGGGACTACAATGAGCAGTTCTTC CASSQGPEAGDYNEQFF
TRBJ2-7 - once TRBV11-2 TGTGCCAGCAGACTAACCCCACGGGCAGATCAGCAGTACTTC CASRLTPRADQQYF
TRBJ1-5 - - TRBV6-2/TRBV6-3 TGTGCCAGCAGGCAGCTGAGTCATAGCAATCAGCCCCAGCATTTT CASRQLSHSNQPQHF
TRBJ1-4 - - TRBV2 TGTGCCAGTCGCCCCGGCTGGGGGCCTAATGAAAAACTGTTTTTT CASRPGWGPNEKLFF
TRBJ2-3 - few TRBV5-1 TGCGCCAGCAGCACGGGACTCCGAGAGGATACGCAGTATTTT CASSTGLREDTQYF
TRBJ1-5 - many TRBV5-1 TGCGCCAGCAGCCCTACAGGGTCCGTCGGCCAGCCCCAGCATTTT CASSPTGSVGQPQHF
TRBJ2-1 - - TRBV7-3 TGTGCCAGCAGCTTAAGGGACAATGAGCAGTTCTTC CASSLRDNEQFF
TRBJ1-6 - - TRBV5-1 TGCGCCAGCAGCTTGGGGAGCTCACCCCTCCACTTT CASSLGSSPLHF
TRBJ2-6 - - TRBV7-9 TGTGCCAGCAGCCTCCTCTGGGCAGCATACTCTGGGGCCAACGTCCTGACTTTC CASSLLWAAYSGANVLTF
TRBJ2-7 - few TRBV21-1 TGTGCCAGCAGCAAAGGCAGCTACGAGCAGTACTTC CASSKGSYEQYF
TRBJ1-5 - - TRBV20-1 TGCAGTGCTCAGGGGTATAGCAATCAGCCCCAGCATTTT CSAQGYSNQPQHF
TRBJ1-5 - - TRBV12-3/TRBV12-4 TGTGCCAGCAGTTTACAGGGGCTAGGACAGCCCCAGCATTTT CASSLQGLGQPQHF
TRBJ1-1 - few TRBV4-1 TGCGCCAGCAGCCAAGATAGACGGAGGGGTATGAACACTGAAGCTTTCTTT CASSQDRRRGMNTEAFF
TRBJ1-5 TRBD1 - TRBV2 TGTGCCAGCAGTGGAGGACAGGGGTGGCCTCAGCCCCAGCATTTT CASSGGQGWPQPQHF
TRBJ2-5 - - TRBV15 TGTGCCACCAGCAGAGGGTGGGGAACAAGGGAAGAGACCCAGTACTTC CATSRGWGTREETQYF
TRBJ2-5 - few TRBV20-1 TGCAGTGCTCAAGGCAGGACAGCGAACCAAGAGACCCAGTACTTC CSAQGRTANQETQYF
TRBJ2-5 - few TRBV5-1 TGCGCCAGCCGCCCCGAATCGAGAACCCAGTACTTC CASRPESRTQYF
TRBJ2-5 TRBD2 many TRBV12-3/TRBV12-4 TGTGCCAGCAGTTTAAGCGGGGGGGCCCCCCAAGAGACCCAGTACTTC CASSLSGGAPQETQYF
TRBJ1-2 - few TRBV24-1 TGTGCCACCAGTGATTCGACGGGGCAGGACTATGGCTACACCTTC CATSDSTGQDYGYTF
TRBJ1-4 TRBD1 few TRBV5-4 TGTGCCAGCGCACAGGGGCCTGCAACTAATGAAAAACTGTTTTTT CASAQGPATNEKLFF
TRBJ2-2 TRBD2 - TRBV20-1 TGCAGTGCTAGAGATCTCCTAGCGGGTGCGAACACCGGGGAGCTGTTTTTT CSARDLLAGANTGELFF
TRBJ1-5 - - TRBV6-2/TRBV6-3 TGTGCCAGCAGTTACGGTGGCTTGCGACAGCCCCAGCATTTT CASSYGGLRQPQHF
TRBJ2-5 - - TRBV9 TGTGCCAGCAGCGTAGGGGACGCTCGCCAAGAGACCCAGTACTTC CASSVGDARQETQYF
TRBJ2-3 - - TRBV9 TGTGCCAGCAGCGTAGGGGGCGGACTCACAGATACGCAGTATTTT CASSVGGGLTDTQYF
TRBJ1-2 - many TRBV20-1 TGCAGTGCCTCTCGGGGGGAAAGCTACACCTTC CSASRGESYTF
TRBJ2-5 - many TRBV7-2 TGTGCCAGCAGCTTTCAGGCGGTGACGATGTTAGAGACCCAGTACTTC CASSFQAVTMLETQYF
TRBJ2-1 - many TRBV29-1 TGCAGCGTTCTAGGGGATACCTACAATGAGCAGTTCTTC CSVLGDTYNEQFF
TRBJ1-6 - - TRBV6-1 TGTGCCACCGGCGGAATTCTAGATTCACCCCTCCACTTT CATGGILDSPLHF
TRBJ2-7 - many TRBV6-2/TRBV6-3 TGTGCCAGCAGCTACTTACGAGGAGCCGCGGTCGAGCAGTACTTC CASSYLRGAAVEQYF
TRBJ1-1 - few TRBV27 TGTGCCAGCAGTGGCAGACACCTATCCACTGAAGCTTTCTTT CASSGRHLSTEAFF
TRBJ2-5 TRBD2 - TRBV12-3/TRBV12-4 TGTGCCAGCAGTTCCAGGACTAGCGGGGGACAAGAGACCCAGTACTTC CASSSRTSGGQETQYF
TRBJ1-1 - many TRBV7-6 TGTGCCAGCAGCTCAACCGTCCCTCCTTATTGGGCTTTCTTT CASSSTVPPYWAFF